In its sample, the clone carrying this TCR beta chain was seen many times. This CDR3 is 12 amino acids long. The V end lost 6 bases, the J end lost 2 bases, and 7 bases lay between the germline ends. The germline V gene encodes CDR1 LNHNV and CDR2 YYDKDF (reference sequence). The entry originates in a study of regulatory T cells in long-lasting Graves disease. Building the TCR beta libraries relied on iRepertoire HTBI primers, and CDR3 regions underwent Arm-PCR. TCRdb reprocessed the multiplex PCR reads via MiXCR and lists one record per CDR3 protein. The sample shows some 220,000 distinct CDR3 sequences, approximately 18% of them seen only once. Time point here: newly diagnosed GD, antithyroid drugs for less than 3 months. The authors made the TCR library using RNA they extracted from PBMCs. The sample was also reused in another study, on T cells in Graves' hyperthyroidism and ophthalmopathy.

The sample consisted of peripheral blood mononuclear cells (PBMCs), taken at new diagnosis, from a patient treated with antithyroid drugs. The gene calls are TRBV15 and TRBJ2-5; D perhaps matches TRBD1 (6 bases). The clonotype originates from a woman in her twenties or thirties with Graves disease. As DNA, the CDR3 is TGTGCCACCAGGGACAGTCAAGAGACCCAGTACTTC. Encoded protein: CATRDSQETQYF. Together with reference TRBV15 and TRBJ2-5, the CDR3 gives the full variable domain: DAMVIQNPRYQVTQFGKPVTLSCSQTLNHNVMYWYQQKSSQAPKLLFHYYDKDFNNEADTPDNFQSRRPNTSFCFLDIRSPGLGDTAMYLCATRDSQETQYFGPGTRLLVL.